These 12 T cell receptor beta chains were sequenced from one sample in a study of T cell responses to AZD1222 COVID-19 vaccine. Only in-frame clones appear in the TCRdb table, and some are missing; sequencing was by immunoSEQ multiplex PCR. In the table there are about 160,000 clones, 85% to 90% of which are singletons. The source material was peripheral blood, sampled on day 0 of AZD1222 vaccination. The receptors come from an adult in good health.

This clone was recorded only once. The chain combines TRBV6-9 with TRBJ1-2; 7 bases map to TRBD1. Germline V gene data show CDR1 as MNHGY and CDR2 as SVAAGI. The V segment lost 4 bases and the J segment 0 bases; nucleotides outside the gene matches: 2. CDR3 length: 14 amino acids. CDR3 residues: CASSSTGTNYGYTF. Here the CDR3 DNA reads TGTGCCAGCAGTTCGACAGGGACTAACTATGGCTACACCTTC.

The V and J genes are TRBV7-2 and TRBJ1-2, with D hard to call. The germline gives CDR1 SGHTA, CDR2 FQGNSA. The CDR3 runs 14 residues. V was cut by 5 bases and J by 4 bases, with 14 bases left in between. The CDR3 reads CASSPRQFTYGYTF. The CDR3 DNA follows: TGTGCCAGCAGCCCCCGACAATTTACCTATGGCTACACCTTC.

This chain joins TRBV15 and TRBJ1-2, with D unclear. Germline CDR1 LNHNV, CDR2 YYDKDF (reference sequence). The CDR3 runs 12 residues. The V end was cut by 5 bases, the J end by 1 base, with 5 bases between. The CDR3 spells CATSQVNYGYTF. The CDR3 bases are TGTGCCACCAGCCAGGTTAACTATGGCTACACCTTC.

The V gene is TRBV28, the J gene TRBJ2-2, with TRBD1 identical over 11 bases. The CDR3 is 16 amino acids. V lost 5 bases, J lost 5 bases, and 7 bases stayed unmatched. Germline values: CDR1 MDHEN, CDR2 SYDVKM. Here the CDR3 reads CASSPDRGHGTGELFF. In DNA form, the CDR3 reads TGTGCCAGCAGTCCGGACAGGGGGCATGGTACCGGGGAGCTGTTTTTT.

The sample holds one count of this clone. The rearrangement joins TRBV6-2 or TRBV6-3 to TRBJ1-6; a possible D gene is TRBD1 (5 bases). V was pared by 2 bases and J by 14 bases, with 10 bases between. The germline gives CDR1 MNHEY, CDR2 SVGEGT. The CDR3 has 12 amino acids. The CDR3 coding sequence is TGTGCCAGCAGTTACGACAGATCCTCCCTCCACTTT. This encodes CASSYDRSSLHF.

This rearrangement joins TRBV19 to TRBJ1-2, with a possible D match to TRBD1 (5 bases). Trimming removed 1 base at V and 4 bases at J, with 7 bases between. The CDR3 is 13 residues long. The V gene's germline CDR1 is LNHDA and CDR2 SQIVND (reference sequence). This CDR3 is CASSIGQSYGYTF. The DNA for the CDR3 is TGTGCCAGTAGTATAGGACAGAGCTATGGCTACACCTTC.

V and J are TRBV6-2 or TRBV6-3 and TRBJ1-1, with unresolved D. Trimming shortened V by 2 bases and J by 0 bases, and 4 bases separated the two germline ends. Germline assignment: CDR1 MNHEY and CDR2 SVGEGT. The CDR3 has 13 amino acids. The CDR3 sequence is CASSYPLNTEAFF. CDR3 sequence (DNA): TGTGCCAGCAGTTACCCACTGAACACTGAAGCTTTCTTT.

The genes are TRBV28 and TRBJ2-7; D tentatively reads TRBD1 or TRBD2 (5 bases each). There are 17 residues in the CDR3. Trimming took 5 bases from V and 2 from J, leaving 22 bases between them. Germline CDR1 is MDHEN and CDR2 is SYDVKM. The CDR3 is CASSPNPTGTPTYEQYF. CDR3 bases: TGTGCCAGCAGTCCTAACCCCACCGGGACGCCCACCTACGAGCAGTACTTC.

V is TRBV9 and J is TRBJ1-2, with D possibly matching TRBD1 (5 bases). There are 15 residues in the CDR3. V lost 0 bases and J 4 bases, leaving 13 bases between the germline ends. Germline CDR1 SGDLS, CDR2 YYNGEE. The DNA for the CDR3 is TGTGCCAGCAGCGTAGGAGGGACGGCCATCTATGGCTACACCTTC. It yields the protein CASSVGGTAIYGYTF. The full variable domain, completed using reference TRBV9 and TRBJ1-2, is DSGVTQTPKHLITATGQRVTLRCSPRSGDLSVYWYQQSLDQGLQFLIQYYNGEERAKGNILERFSAQQFPDLHSELNLSSLELGDSALYFCASSVGGTAIYGYTFGSGTRLTVV.

V gene TRBV5-4 combines with J gene TRBJ1-2, with D possibly TRBD1 on 5 matching bases. Germline V lookup: CDR1 SGHNT, CDR2 YYREEE (reference sequence). The CDR3 has 13 amino acids. The V end was cut by 4 bases, the J end by 1 base, with 8 bases between. Written as DNA, the CDR3 is TGTGCCAGCAGCCCCGACAGTAACTATGGCTACACCTTC. It translates to CASSPDSNYGYTF.

V gene TRBV4-2 combines with J gene TRBJ2-3; D might be TRBD2 (5 bases). Trimming shortened V by 1 base and J by 3 bases, and 11 bases separated the two germline ends. The CDR3 totals 15 residues. Looked up from germline, CDR1 is LGHNA and CDR2 is YNFKEQ. The CDR3 reads CASSQGVARTDTQYF. The DNA for the CDR3 is TGTGCCAGCAGCCAAGGGGTAGCGAGGACAGATACGCAGTATTTT.

This chain connects TRBV6-6 to TRBJ2-7; possibly TRBD1 for D (6 bases). Germline CDR1 is MNHNY and CDR2 is SVGAGI (reference sequence). CDR3 length: 15 residues. Between the trimmed V and J ends, which lost 4 bases and 6 bases, there was a span of 19 bases. For the CDR3, the DNA is TGTGCCAGCAGTTCCGGCGGCAGGGGATTCCTCGAGCAGTACTTC. It codes for CASSSGGRGFLEQYF.